The 8 T cell receptor beta chains in this list originate from one sample, sequenced in a study of cytomegalovirus exposure and HLA in healthy donors. The study ran its PCR with 60 Vbeta and 13 Jbeta primers. The assay was immunoSEQ multiplex PCR, and TCRdb's table has in-frame clones only and misses some. The sample carries about 190,000 clones, about three quarters recorded once. The sample taken for sequencing was PBMCs. These receptor sequences come from a woman younger than 45 in good health and CMV-seropositive.

This sequence joins TRBV4-2 and TRBJ1-1; D is uncertain. This CDR3 spans 14 amino acids. CDR1 and CDR2 (germline): LGHNA, YNFKEQ. Trimming stripped 1 base from V and 1 base from J, with 7 bases between. The CDR3 loop reads CASSQVRSNTEAFF. In DNA, the CDR3 is TGTGCCAGCAGCCAAGTGCGATCGAACACTGAAGCTTTCTTT.

The V call is TRBV27, the J call TRBJ1-5; D is possibly TRBD1 (6 bases). The CDR3 runs to 15 residues. Germline V gene data show CDR1 as MNHEY and CDR2 as SMNVEV (reference sequence). The V gene lost 3 bases and the J gene lost 6 bases, with 15 bases spanning the gap. CDR3 in DNA: TGTGCCAGCAGTTTCGGGGGGGCTACGGGTCAGCCCCAGCATTTT. Encoded protein: CASSFGGATGQPQHF.

V and J are TRBV5-1 and TRBJ1-6, with D possibly matching TRBD1 (6 bases). The CDR3 contains 14 residues. Germline CDR1 reads SGHRS; CDR2 reads YFSETQ. Trimming cost V 3 bases and J 6 bases, with 10 bases left between them. The CDR3 DNA sequence: TGCGCCAGCAGCTCTGGACAGTCTAATTCACCCCTCCACTTT. Its translation is CASSSGQSNSPLHF.

The gene calls are TRBV19 and TRBJ1-5, with a weak D call TRBD1 (6 bases). The germline V gene has CDR1 LNHDA and CDR2 SQIVND (reference sequence). Trimming took 5 bases from V and 4 from J, leaving 21 bases between them. This CDR3 contains 17 residues. CDR3 sequence: CASSPPGTKKGNQPQHF. The CDR3 DNA is TGTGCCAGTAGTCCCCCCGGGACAAAAAAGGGTAATCAGCCCCAGCATTTT. The full variable domain, with the rest looked up from reference TRBV19 and TRBJ1-5, is DGGITQSPKYLFRKEGQNVTLSCEQNLNHDAMYWYRQDPGQGLRLIYYSQIVNDFQKGDIAEGYSVSREKKESFPLTVTSAQKNPTAFYLCASSPPGTKKGNQPQHFGDGTRLSIL.

The chain is built from TRBV18 and TRBJ2-2; 7 bases are a match to TRBD2. From germline, CDR1 is KGHSH and CDR2 LQKENI. This CDR3 is built from 18 residues. V was pared by 0 bases and J by 1 base, with 8 bases of the junction left unmatched. CDR3 sequence (DNA): TGTGCCAGCTCACCACCGGGGATAAGCGGGATGAACACCGGGGAGCTGTTTTTT. This sequence encodes CASSPPGISGMNTGELFF.

This clone appeared a single time. This chain connects TRBV6-5 to TRBJ1-5; 9 bases line up with TRBD1. The CDR3 sequence is 13 residues long. CDR1 is MNHEY and CDR2 is SVGAGI in the germline V gene. After removal of 8 bases from V and 6 bases from J, the junction contained 5 bases not matched to a gene. This CDR3 reads CASAQGATQPQHF. CDR3 DNA: TGTGCCAGCGCACAGGGGGCAACTCAGCCCCAGCATTTT.

This chain connects TRBV7-3 to TRBJ2-1, with 11 bases aligning to TRBD2. From germline, CDR1 is SGHTA and CDR2 FQGTGA. The CDR3 runs to 16 residues. V shed 0 bases and J 4 bases; nucleotides not matched to a gene: 2. The CDR3 nucleotides are TGTGCCAGCAGCTTAACGTGGACTAGCGGGTACAATGAGCAGTTCTTC. Translating gives CASSLTWTSGYNEQFF. Using reference TRBV7-3 and TRBJ2-1 for the parts outside the CDR3, the full variable domain is GAGVSQTPSNKVTEKGKYVELRCDPISGHTALYWYRQSLGQGPEFLIYFQGTGAADDSGLPNDRFFAVRPEGSVSTLKIQRTERGDSAVYLCASSLTWTSGYNEQFFGPGTRLTVL.

This chain uses TRBV10-3 with TRBJ2-3, with 10 positions matching TRBD2. CDR3 length: 15 residues. Germline lookup yields CDR1 ENHRY and CDR2 SYGVKD. J gave up 6 bases and V 5 bases, and 8 bases lay outside the gene matches. CDR3 loop: CAISKQREGLDTQYF. The CDR3 DNA reads TGTGCCATCAGTAAACAGCGGGAGGGCCTGGATACGCAGTATTTT.